This TCR beta chain was sequenced for a study of blood T cell repertoires in COVID-19. Per germline, CDR1 WSHSY and CDR2 SAAADI. V was pared by 1 base and J by 4 bases, with 4 bases of the junction left unmatched. The length of the CDR3 is 16 residues. Libraries were prepared by immunoSEQ multiplex PCR; TCRdb keeps only in-frame clonotypes and omits some of them. The table includes 130,000 to 150,000 clones, around 87% detected once. Across 20 to 25 US areas, participants ranged in age from about 18 to 100 years. Allocation to cohorts depended on clinical history reported by the participants. The receptor was derived from a woman aged 25 to 39 with acute COVID-19. The chain is built from TRBV10-2 and TRBJ2-5, with TRBD2 identical over 12 bases. The sequencing sample was made of PBMCs or T cells enriched from blood (not recorded which). The CDR3 loop is CASSELLAGGRETQYF. The CDR3 nucleotides are TGCGCCAGCAGTGAGTTGCTAGCGGGAGGGCGAGAGACCCAGTACTTC.